This T cell receptor (beta chain) comes out of a study of blood T cell repertoires in COVID-19. Background on the study: The United States, Italy and Spain supplied acute and convalescent COVID-19 samples. From T cells, B-cell-depleted T cells, or PBMCs came the material, which was cDNA or gDNA.

Original handling: Estimation of nucleated cell counts relied on the amplification of reference gene primers. TCRdb's copy holds only in-frame clones and misses some; the assay was immunoSEQ multiplex PCR. That table supplies the V and J calls and clone size; D and trimming were determined from the DNA. Here the sample spans some 42,000 clones, 75% to 90% being singletons. CDR1 is SNHLY and CDR2 is FYNNEI in the germline V gene. The CDR3 is 14 residues long. This clonotype was sampled from a human donor in a cohort sampled during active COVID-19. Sequenced input: peripheral blood. The chain carries TRBV2 and TRBJ1-1, with TRBD1 as a possible D gene (5 bases). This CDR3 is CAVRIGGFGTEAFF. The CDR3 bases are TGTGCGGTTAGGATCGGGGGATTCGGTACTGAAGCTTTCTTT.